Listed here are 8 T cell receptor beta chains from one sample, sequenced in a study of T cell repertoires in cytomegalovirus infection. From the reads, TCRdb called clonotypes with MiXCR, one entry per CDR3 protein. The table records about 770,000 distinct CDR3 sequences, 25% to 30% of them present only once. These receptors' antigens are unknown. The source material was cultured CD8+ T cells from PBMCs, sampled from culture after CMV antigen stimulation. The origin of the receptors is a human donor in good health (CMV status not recorded). Some clones in this sample may be carry-over from other donors' samples.

This clonotype occurred once. The chain combines TRBV6-5 with TRBJ1-2, with TRBD1 identical over 8 bases. Germline CDR1 is MNHEY and CDR2 is SVGAGI. The CDR3 is 15 residues long. Unmatched junction bases numbered 9, after V lost 5 bases and J lost 4 bases. The chain's CDR3 is CASSEGQGLFYGYTF. For the CDR3, the DNA is TGTGCCAGCAGTGAAGGACAGGGCCTATTCTATGGCTACACCTTC.

CDR3 residues: CASSRTGVDEAFF. DNA of the CDR3: TGTGCCAGCAGCCGGACAGGGGTAGATGAAGCTTTCTTT. The chain uses TRBV3-1 and TRBJ1-1; the match to TRBD1 covers 9 bases. This CDR3 contains 13 residues. V dropped 4 bases and J dropped 7; count of bases not matched to a gene: 4. Germline lookup yields CDR1 LGHDT and CDR2 YNNKEL (reference sequence). Using reference TRBV3-1 and TRBJ1-1 for the parts outside the CDR3, the full variable domain is DTAVSQTPKYLVTQMGNDKSIKCEQNLGHDTMYWYKQDSKKFLKIMFSYNNKELIINETVPNRFSPKSPDKAHLNLHINSLELGDSAVYFCASSRTGVDEAFFGQGTRLTVV.

The chain is built from TRBV24-1 and TRBJ1-2; no firm D call. The CDR3 has 17 residues. Trimming cost V 5 bases and J 11 bases, with 29 bases left between them. Looked up from germline, CDR1 is KGHDR and CDR2 is SFDVKD. This chain's CDR3 is CATSAPWTEVFLIRYTF. CDR3 bases: TGTGCCACCAGTGCTCCTTGGACTGAGGTGTTCCTTATTCGATACACCTTC.

This chain connects TRBV7-9 to TRBJ1-1; TRBD1 matches 7 bases. The CDR3 consists of 16 residues. Germline lookup yields CDR1 SEHNR and CDR2 FQNEAQ (reference sequence). Trimming removed 1 base from V and 0 bases from J; junction bases left unmatched: 5. Here the CDR3 DNA reads TGTGCCAGCAGCTTAGACCAGGGGGGAATGAACACTGAAGCTTTCTTT. Translating gives CASSLDQGGMNTEAFF.

Turning to this clonotype: The CDR3 end shows no conserved phenylalanine or tryptophan, and so a read error is likely. The chain carries TRBV11-3 and TRBJ2-5; D tentatively reads TRBD1 or TRBD2 (5 bases each). Germline-derived CDR1 and CDR2 are SGHNT and YENEEA. This CDR3 comprises 12 residues. Deletions cut 5 bases from V and 7 bases from J, with 11 bases between. CDR3 DNA: TGTGCCAGCAGCCCCCCTGGGGGGACCCAGTACTTG. Translation gives CASSPPGGTQYL.

The chain carries TRBV4-2 and TRBJ2-3; D possibly uses TRBD1 or TRBD2 (6 bases each). The ends were cut back, 0 bases at V and 5 bases at J, with 15 bases in the middle. Per the germline V gene, CDR1 is LGHNA and CDR2 is YNFKEQ. The CDR3 has 16 amino acids. The CDR3 nucleotides read TGTGCCAGCAGCCAAGATTACTCGGGGGCCATAGATACGCAGTATTTT. Protein product: CASSQDYSGAIDTQYF.

The V gene is TRBV6-5, the J gene TRBJ2-2; 8 bases agree with TRBD2. The CDR3 totals 16 residues. The J segment lost 5 bases and the V segment lost 4 bases, leaving 9 bases of the junction unmatched. Germline V CDR1 and CDR2: MNHEY, SVGAGI. The CDR3 reads CASSWISGGLTGELFF. The CDR3, as DNA: TGTGCCAGCAGTTGGATAAGCGGGGGCCTTACCGGGGAGCTGTTTTTT.

In this sample, this clonotype turned up a few times. J is TRBJ1-1 and V is TRBV7-6; D remains unclear. The CDR3 has 15 residues. Germline loops: CDR1 SGHVS, CDR2 FNYEAQ. Trimming left V 0 bases short and J 7 bases short, with 15 bases between. The CDR3 DNA follows: TGTGCCAGCAGCTTAGCGAAGACACTCTACGGTGAAGCTTTCTTT. Translated: CASSLAKTLYGEAFF.